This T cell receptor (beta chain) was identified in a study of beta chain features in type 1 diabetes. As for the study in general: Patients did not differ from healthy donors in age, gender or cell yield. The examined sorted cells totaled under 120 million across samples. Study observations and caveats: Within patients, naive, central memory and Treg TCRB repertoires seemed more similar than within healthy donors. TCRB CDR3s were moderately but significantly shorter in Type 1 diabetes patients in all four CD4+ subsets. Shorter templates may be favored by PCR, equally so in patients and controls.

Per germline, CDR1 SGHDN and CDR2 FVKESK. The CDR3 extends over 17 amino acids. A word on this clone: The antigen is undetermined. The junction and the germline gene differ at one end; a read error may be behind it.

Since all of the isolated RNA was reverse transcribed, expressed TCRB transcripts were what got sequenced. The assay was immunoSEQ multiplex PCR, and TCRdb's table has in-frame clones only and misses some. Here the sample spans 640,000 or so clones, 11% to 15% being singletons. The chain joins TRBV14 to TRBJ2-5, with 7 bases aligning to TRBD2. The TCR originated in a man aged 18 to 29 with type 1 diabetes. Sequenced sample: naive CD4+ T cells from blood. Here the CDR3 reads CASSQDAGREQPLYHHF. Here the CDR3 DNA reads TGTGCCAGCAGCCAAGATGCGGGGAGGGAACAACCGCTCTACCATCACTTC.